The subject of this entry is one TCR beta chain. Its target is not known. The source of the sample is a study of PD-1 blockade in classical Hodgkin lymphoma. The CDR3 has 13 residues. The ends were cut back, 5 bases at V and 2 bases at J, with 10 bases in the middle. Germline V lookup: CDR1 SEHNR, CDR2 FQNEAQ (reference sequence). Study-wide points: Newly diagnosed patients had baseline TCR diversity that was reportedly lower than that of healthy donors. What caused the repertoire differences, perhaps disease activity or prior therapy, remains undefined.

The time point denotes: cycle 4 day 1 (C4D1), after less than 7 weeks of nivolumab. Relapse was seen in all patients after autologous stem cell transplantation, and brentuximab vedotin exposure was variable. CD4+ T cells were purified from thawed PBMCs by magnetic negative selection. Assay used: immunoSEQ multiplex PCR; TCRdb lists only in-frame clones, some missing. The sample gives fewer than 8,500 clones, around nine tenths of which show up once; 1.5% is in the top ten. The chain combines TRBV7-9 with TRBJ2-7, with D maybe TRBD1 (6 bases). The sequence was collected from a human donor with classical Hodgkin lymphoma. The sequencing here drew on CD4+ T cells from blood, taken before the fourth cycle of nivolumab. The CDR3 DNA follows: TGTGCCAGCAGCCGGACAGAACCCTACGAGCAGTACTTC. It is translated as CASSRTEPYEQYF.